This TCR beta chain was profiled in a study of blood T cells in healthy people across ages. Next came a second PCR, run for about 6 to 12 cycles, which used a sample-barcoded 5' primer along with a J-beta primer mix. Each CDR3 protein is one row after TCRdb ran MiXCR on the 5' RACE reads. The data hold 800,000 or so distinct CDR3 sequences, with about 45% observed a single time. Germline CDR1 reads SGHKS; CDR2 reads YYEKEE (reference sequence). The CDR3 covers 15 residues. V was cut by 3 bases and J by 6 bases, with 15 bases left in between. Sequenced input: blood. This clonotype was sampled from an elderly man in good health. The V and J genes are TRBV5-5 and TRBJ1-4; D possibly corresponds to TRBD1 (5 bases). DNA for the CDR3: TGTGCCAGCAGCTCGTCAGGGATAGGGGATGAAAAACTGTTTTTT. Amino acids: CASSSSGIGDEKLFF.